These 5 T cell receptor beta chains originate from one sample sequenced in a study of blood T cells in healthy people across ages. The use of a sample-barcoded 5' primer and a J-beta primer mix characterized a second PCR of roughly 7 to 12 cycles. TCRdb reprocessed the 5' RACE reads with MiXCR, giving one entry per CDR3 protein. Of 1.5 million to 2 million distinct CDR3 sequences listed, approximately 32% were seen once; the top ten hold roughly 12%. Sequenced input: blood. The receptor set was obtained from a woman in her 30s in good health.

This clonotype has only a few counts. The V call is TRBV6-2 or TRBV6-3, the J call TRBJ1-2; no reliable D call. V was clipped by 6 bases and J by 12 bases, with 26 bases between them. The CDR3 is 15 residues long. Germline V gives CDR1 MNHEY, CDR2 SVGEGT. CDR3 residues: CASSLGPGRANLNTF. In DNA form, the CDR3 reads TGTGCCAGCAGCCTTGGCCCCGGCCGGGCCAACTTAAACACCTTC.

In its sample, this clonotype was seen a few times. This chain joins TRBV5-5 and TRBJ2-7; D not certain. The CDR3 sequence is 12 residues long. The germline V and J ends were trimmed by 0 bases and 7 bases, with 8 bases remaining between them. The germline V gene encodes CDR1 SGHKS and CDR2 YYEKEE (reference sequence). CDR3 protein: CASSLDSWEQYF. The CDR3 nucleotides read TGTGCCAGCAGCTTGGACAGCTGGGAGCAGTACTTC.

The chain is built from TRBV12-3 or TRBV12-4 and TRBJ1-3; D gene unclear. Between the trimmed V and J ends, which lost 3 bases and 2 bases, there was a span of 8 bases. This CDR3 is 14 amino acids long. This CDR3 is CASSFGRAGNTIYF. CDR3 in DNA: TGTGCCAGCAGTTTTGGCAGAGCTGGAAACACCATATATTTT.

Concerning this clonotype: At one end the junction does not follow the germline gene, possibly because of a read error. The chain recombines TRBV12-3 or TRBV12-4 with TRBJ2-5; 11 nucleotides agree with TRBD2. With the DNA end fitting TRBJ2-7 better, the J assignment may be wrong. This CDR3 is 13 amino acids long. The CDR3 sequence: CANSLAGGYEQYF. The CDR3 DNA is TGTGCCAACAGTTTAGCGGGAGGGTACGAGCAGTACTTC.

This clonotype has more than one count but fewer than ten. This chain connects TRBV6-2 or TRBV6-3 to TRBJ2-3; D unresolved. CDR1 and CDR2 from the germline V gene are MNHEY and SVGEGT. V shed 2 bases and J shed 3 bases, with 18 bases lying between them. The CDR3 extends over 17 amino acids. As DNA, the CDR3 is TGTGCCAGCAGTTACGGTTATGGCAACTTAAGGACAGATACGCAGTATTTT. Amino acid sequence: CASSYGYGNLRTDTQYF.